This T cell receptor (beta chain) was found in a study of cytomegalovirus exposure and HLA in healthy donors. General study findings and limits: TRBV6-2, TRBV6-3 and some other V segments were excluded as indistinguishable. Per a later analysis, about 18,000 TCR beta sequences showed association with HLA alleles at 0.05 false discovery rate. For presence/absence analyses, sequencing depth was assumed to be roughly uniform across donors.

The CDR3 contains 13 residues. V lost 4 bases and J lost 4; bases outside the gene matches: 3. Germline CDR1 SNHLY, CDR2 FYNNEI. PCR involved 60 Vbeta and 13 Jbeta primers. Sequencing was performed with immunoSEQ multiplex PCR; in TCRdb, only in-frame clones are kept and a portion is missing. This repertoire shows 130,000 to 150,000 clones, around 80% found once; its top ten account for almost 7%. A note on this clone: No antigen is known for it.

This TCR was recovered from a man aged 40-55 years in good health and CMV-seropositive. Sample: PBMCs. V usage is TRBV2 and J usage is TRBJ1-2; 7 nucleotides match TRBD1. The CDR3 here is CASSGGGSYGYTF. The DNA of the CDR3 is TGTGCCAGCAGTGGAGGGGGCAGCTATGGCTACACCTTC.